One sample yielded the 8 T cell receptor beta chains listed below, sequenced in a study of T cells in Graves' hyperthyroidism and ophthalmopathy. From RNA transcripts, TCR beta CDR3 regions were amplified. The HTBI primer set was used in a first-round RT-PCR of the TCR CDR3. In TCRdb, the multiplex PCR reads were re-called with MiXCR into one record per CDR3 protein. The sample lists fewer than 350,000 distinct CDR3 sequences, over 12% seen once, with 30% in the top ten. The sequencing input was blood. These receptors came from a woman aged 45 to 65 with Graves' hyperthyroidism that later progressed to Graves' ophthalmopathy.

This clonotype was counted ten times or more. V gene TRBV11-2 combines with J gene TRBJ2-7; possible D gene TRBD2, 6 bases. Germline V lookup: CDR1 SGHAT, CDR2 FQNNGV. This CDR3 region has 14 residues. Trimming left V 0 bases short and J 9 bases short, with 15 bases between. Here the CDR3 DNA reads TGTGCCAGCAGCTTAGAGGCCTCGGGGAGGAGGCAGTACTTC. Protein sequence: CASSLEASGRRQYF. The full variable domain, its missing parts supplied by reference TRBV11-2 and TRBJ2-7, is EAGVAQSPRYKIIEKRQSVAFWCNPISGHATLYWYQQILGQGPKLLIQFQNNGVVDDSQLPKDRFSAERLKGVDSTLKIQPAKLEDSAVYLCASSLEASGRRQYFGPGTRLTVT.

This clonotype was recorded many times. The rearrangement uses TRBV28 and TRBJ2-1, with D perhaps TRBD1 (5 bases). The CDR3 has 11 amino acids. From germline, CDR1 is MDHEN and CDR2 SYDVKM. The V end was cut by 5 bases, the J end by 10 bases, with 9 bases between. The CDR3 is CASSPRQEQFF. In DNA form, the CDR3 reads TGTGCCAGCAGTCCGCGACAGGAGCAGTTCTTC.

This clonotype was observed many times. CDR3 residues: CAARRGGSDTEAFF. The CDR3 nucleotides are TGTGCCGCCCGGAGAGGAGGGTCCGACACTGAAGCTTTCTTT. The chain has TRBV10-3 and TRBJ1-1; D uncertain. Trimming removed 11 bases at V and 3 bases at J, with 19 bases between. Germline values: CDR1 ENHRY, CDR2 SYGVKD. This CDR3 contains 14 residues.

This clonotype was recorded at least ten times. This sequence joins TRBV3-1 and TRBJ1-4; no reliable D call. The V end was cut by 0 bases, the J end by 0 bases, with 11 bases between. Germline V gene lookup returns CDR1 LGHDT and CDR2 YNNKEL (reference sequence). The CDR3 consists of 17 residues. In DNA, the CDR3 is TGTGCCAGCAGCCAAGATGTGATCGCGCCAACTAATGAAAAACTGTTTTTT. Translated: CASSQDVIAPTNEKLFF.

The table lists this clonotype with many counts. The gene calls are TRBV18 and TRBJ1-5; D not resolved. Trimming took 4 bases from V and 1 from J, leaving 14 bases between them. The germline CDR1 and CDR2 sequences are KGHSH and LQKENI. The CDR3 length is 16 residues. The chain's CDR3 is CASSLTDPESNQPQHF. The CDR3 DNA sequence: TGTGCCAGCTCACTTACTGACCCAGAGAGCAATCAGCCCCAGCATTTT.

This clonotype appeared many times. CDR3 sequence (DNA): TGCAGTGCTAGAGATGTAGCGGGATACCAAGAGACCCAGTACTTC. Amino acids: CSARDVAGYQETQYF. The V and J genes are TRBV20-1 and TRBJ2-5, with 8 bases lining up with TRBD2. This CDR3 is built from 15 residues. Germline V CDR1 and CDR2: DFQATT, SNEGSKA (reference sequence). V was pared by 0 bases and J by 0 bases, with 3 bases of the junction left unmatched.

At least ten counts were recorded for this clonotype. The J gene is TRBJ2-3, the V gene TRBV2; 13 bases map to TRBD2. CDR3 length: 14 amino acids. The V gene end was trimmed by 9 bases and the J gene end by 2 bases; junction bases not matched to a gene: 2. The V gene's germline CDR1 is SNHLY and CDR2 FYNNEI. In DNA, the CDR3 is TGTGCCAGGGGGACTAGCGGGAACACAGATACGCAGTATTTT. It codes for CARGTSGNTDTQYF.

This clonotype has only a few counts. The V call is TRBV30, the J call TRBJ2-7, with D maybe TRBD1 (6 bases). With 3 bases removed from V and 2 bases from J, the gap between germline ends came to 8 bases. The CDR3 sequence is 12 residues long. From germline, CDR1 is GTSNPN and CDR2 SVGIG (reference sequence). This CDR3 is CAWRAGAYEQYF. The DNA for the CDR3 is TGTGCCTGGAGGGCAGGGGCCTACGAGCAGTACTTC.